Following are 5 T cell receptor beta chains from one sample sequenced in a study of blood T cell repertoires in COVID-19. The protocol was immunoSEQ multiplex PCR, while the TCRdb copy is restricted to in-frame clones and leaves out a portion. This sample has about 200,000 clones, with 80% to 90% found just once. The sample comprised PBMCs or T cells enriched from blood (not recorded which). The receptor source for this set is a young man who had recovered from COVID-19.

CDR3 region: CASSLGFPGDWTGELFF. CDR3 bases: TGTGCCAGCAGCTTAGGGTTCCCGGGAGATTGGACCGGGGAGCTGTTTTTT. V is TRBV7-8 and J is TRBJ2-2; possibly TRBD2 for D (6 bases). Germline values: CDR1 SGHVS, CDR2 FQNEAQ. The CDR3 has 17 amino acids. V lost 1 base and J 5 bases, leaving 17 bases between the germline ends.

V and J are TRBV28 and TRBJ2-5; 12 bases align to TRBD2. The germline CDR1 and CDR2 sequences are MDHEN and SYDVKM. CDR3 length: 15 amino acids. Trimming at V came to 3 bases and at J to 5 bases, leaving 4 bases not matched to a gene. CDR3 nucleotides: TGTGCCAGCAGTTTGGGACTAGCGGGCCGCGAGACCCAGTACTTC. It specifies CASSLGLAGRETQYF. The full variable domain, with the rest looked up from reference TRBV28 and TRBJ2-5, is DVKVTQSSRYLVKRTGEKVFLECVQDMDHENMFWYRQDPGLGLRLIYFSYDVKMKEKGDIPEGYSVSREKKERFSLILESASTNQTSMYLCASSLGLAGRETQYFGPGTRLLVL.

J is TRBJ2-5 and V is TRBV7-2; the match to TRBD2 covers 14 bases. The CDR3 spans 17 residues. The germline gives CDR1 SGHTA, CDR2 FQGNSA. J gave up 4 bases and V 2 bases, and 6 bases lay outside the gene matches. CDR3 sequence (DNA): TGTGCCAGCAGCTTATCCCTGGGACTAGCGGGAGCAGAGACCCAGTACTTC. Its translation: CASSLSLGLAGAETQYF.

J is TRBJ2-7 and V is TRBV28; D gene ambiguous. CDR1 is MDHEN and CDR2 is SYDVKM in the germline V gene. This CDR3 region has 14 residues. Trimming cost V 2 bases and J 6 bases, with 14 bases left between them. The CDR3 here is CASSLSPVQAEQYF. CDR3 DNA sequence: TGTGCCAGCAGTTTAAGCCCGGTGCAGGCCGAGCAGTACTTC.

The genes are TRBV9 and TRBJ2-2; tentatively, D is TRBD2 (6 bases). In germline, CDR1 is SGDLS, CDR2 YYNGEE. Deletions cut 1 base from V and 4 bases from J, with 17 bases between. CDR3 size: 17 residues. In nucleotides, the CDR3 is TGTGCCAGCAGCGTAAGACAAGCCGGGACTCTCACCGGGGAGCTGTTTTTT. Its translation is CASSVRQAGTLTGELFF.